The sequence of this TCR beta chain was determined in a study of T cells in Graves' hyperthyroidism and ophthalmopathy. Study information: Initial diagnosis, before any treatment, was when peripheral blood was collected.

RNA transcripts yielded amplified TCR beta CDR3 regions. Primed by the HTBI set, a first-round RT-PCR was run on the TCR CDR3. MiXCR, applied by TCRdb to the multiplex PCR reads, yields one record per CDR3 protein. The profile covers 250,000 to 300,000 distinct CDR3 sequences, with approximately 15% appearing a single time and around 55% taken by the ten largest. Study-wide findings and caveats: Stable hyperthyroidism was told apart from ophthalmopathy by a model built on 13 V-J features.

Exclusion of patients followed from uncontrolled infection, other autoimmune disease, pregnancy or lactation. Cells are PBMCs isolated from roughly 10 ml of fresh blood. This clonotype was seen more than once but under ten times. What it binds is not known. Sequencing input: blood. The sequence came from a woman in her sixties or seventies with Graves' ophthalmopathy.

This CDR3 is CASSPLVKGELFF. CDR3 nucleotides: TGTGCCAGCAGTCCTCTTGTGAAGGGGGAGCTGTTTTTT. The chain carries TRBV6-2 or TRBV6-3 and TRBJ2-2; D unresolved. CDR3 length equals 13 residues. Per the germline V gene, CDR1 is MNHEY and CDR2 is SVGEGT. Trimming left V 5 bases short and J 8 bases short, with 12 bases between.